The sequence of this T cell receptor (beta chain) was determined in a study of radiation and T cells in renal cell carcinoma. The sample holds one count of this clone. CDR3 size: 13 residues. CDR1 is SGHRS and CDR2 is YFSETQ in the germline V gene. With 0 bases removed from V and 10 bases from J, the gap between germline ends came to 11 bases. The repertoire was sequenced with immunoSEQ multiplex PCR; TCRdb's copy has only in-frame clones and lacks some. The sample holds approximately 65,000 clones, around three quarters seen once. The time point is: blood 4 weeks post-SBRT, at nephrectomy. Treatment here: 15 Gy SBRT to primary tumor, nephrectomy 4 weeks later. Nephrectomy followed 15 Gy stereotactic body radiation by 4 weeks.

This clonotype was obtained from a man between 60 and 75 years old with renal cell carcinoma. The chain carries TRBV5-1 and TRBJ2-1; D might be TRBD1 (5 bases). Specimen: blood, collected from a patient whose treatment included radiotherapy and nephrectomy. DNA for the CDR3: TGCGCCAGCAGCTTGGAAAGGGGCGACGAGCAGTTCTTC. It specifies CASSLERGDEQFF.